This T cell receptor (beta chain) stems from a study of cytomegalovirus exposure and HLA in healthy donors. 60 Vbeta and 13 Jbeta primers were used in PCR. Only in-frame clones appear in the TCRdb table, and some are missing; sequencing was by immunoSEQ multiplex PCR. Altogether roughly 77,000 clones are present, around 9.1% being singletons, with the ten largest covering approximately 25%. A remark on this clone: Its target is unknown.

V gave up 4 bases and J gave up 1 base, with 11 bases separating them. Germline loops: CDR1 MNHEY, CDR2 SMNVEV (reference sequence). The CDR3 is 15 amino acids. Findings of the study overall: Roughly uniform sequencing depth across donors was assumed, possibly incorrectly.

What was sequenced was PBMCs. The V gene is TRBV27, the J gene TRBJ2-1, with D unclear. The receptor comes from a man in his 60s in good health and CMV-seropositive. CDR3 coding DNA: TGTGCCAGCAGTTCAGACTGGAAATCCTACAATGAGCAGTTCTTC. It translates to CASSSDWKSYNEQFF.